This T cell receptor beta chain appears in the sequencing data of a study of cytomegalovirus exposure and HLA in healthy donors. Study results and caveats: Sequencing probably produced one cluster of sequence variants that were highly shared. Most TCR beta V segments were productive about 87% or about 30% of the time in an earlier analysis.

On this clone: Its antigen is not known.

CDR1 is SEHNR, CDR2 FQNEAQ, per germline (reference sequence). CDR3 size: 16 residues. The J segment lost 8 bases and the V segment lost 5 bases, leaving 13 bases of the junction unmatched. Each of the donors was a healthy bone marrow donor. The PCR was carried out with 60 Vbeta primers and 13 Jbeta primers. Profiled with immunoSEQ multiplex PCR; TCRdb holds only in-frame clones, not every one. The sample has some 130,000 clones, and its top ten clones hold approximately 1.7%. The sequenced sample consisted of PBMCs. V and J are TRBV7-9 and TRBJ1-3, with TRBD1 matching 9 bases. This sequence originates from a woman between 40 and 55 years old in good health and CMV-seropositive. Here the CDR3 reads CASSTDVGTGKYTIYF. In nucleotides, the CDR3 is TGTGCCAGCAGCACGGACGTCGGGACAGGGAAGTACACCATATATTTT.